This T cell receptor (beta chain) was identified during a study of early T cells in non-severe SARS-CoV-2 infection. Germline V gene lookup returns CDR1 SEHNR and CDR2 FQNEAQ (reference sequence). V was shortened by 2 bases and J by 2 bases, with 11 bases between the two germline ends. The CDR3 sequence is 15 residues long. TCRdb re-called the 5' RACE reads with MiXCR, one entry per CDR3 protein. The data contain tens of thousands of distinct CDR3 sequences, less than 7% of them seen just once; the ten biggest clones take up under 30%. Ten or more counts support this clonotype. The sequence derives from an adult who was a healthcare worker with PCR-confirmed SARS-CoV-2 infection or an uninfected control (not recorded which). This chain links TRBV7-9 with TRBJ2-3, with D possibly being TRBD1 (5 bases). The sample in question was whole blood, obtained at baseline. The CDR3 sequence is CASSLSTGFTDTQYF. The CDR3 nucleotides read TGTGCCAGCAGCTTATCAACAGGCTTCACAGATACGCAGTATTTT.